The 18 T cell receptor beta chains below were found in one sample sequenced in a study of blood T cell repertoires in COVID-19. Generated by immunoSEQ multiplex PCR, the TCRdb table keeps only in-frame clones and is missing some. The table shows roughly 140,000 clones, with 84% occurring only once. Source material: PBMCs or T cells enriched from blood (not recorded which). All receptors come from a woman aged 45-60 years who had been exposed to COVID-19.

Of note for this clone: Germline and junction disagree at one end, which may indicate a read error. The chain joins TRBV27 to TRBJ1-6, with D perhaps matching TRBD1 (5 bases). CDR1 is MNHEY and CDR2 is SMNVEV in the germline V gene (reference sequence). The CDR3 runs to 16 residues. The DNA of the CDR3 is TGTGCCTGCAGTTTAGTTGGGGGGGCCTATAATTCACCCCTCCACTTT. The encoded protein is CACSLVGGAYNSPLHF.

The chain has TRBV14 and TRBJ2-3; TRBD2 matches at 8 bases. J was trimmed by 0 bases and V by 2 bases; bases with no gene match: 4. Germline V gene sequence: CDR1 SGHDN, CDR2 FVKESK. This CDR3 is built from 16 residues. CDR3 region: CASSQRGGYSTDTQYF. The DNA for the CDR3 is TGTGCCAGCAGCCAACGCGGGGGGTATAGCACAGATACGCAGTATTTT.

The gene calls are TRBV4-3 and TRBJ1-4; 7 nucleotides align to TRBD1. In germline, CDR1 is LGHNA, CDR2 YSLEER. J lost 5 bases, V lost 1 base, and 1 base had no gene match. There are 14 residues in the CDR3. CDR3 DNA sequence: TGCGCCAGCAGCCAAGGACAGGGAAATGAAAAACTGTTTTTT. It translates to CASSQGQGNEKLFF.

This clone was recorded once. CDR3 protein: CASSEGGRAPGELFF. For the CDR3, the DNA is TGTGCCAGCAGTGAAGGGGGGAGGGCCCCCGGGGAGCTGTTTTTT. The chain joins TRBV6-1 to TRBJ2-2; TRBD2 aligns across 7 bases. Trimming at V came to 1 base and at J to 6 bases, leaving 5 bases not matched to a gene. Per the germline V gene, CDR1 is MNHNS and CDR2 is SASEGT. The CDR3 consists of 15 residues.

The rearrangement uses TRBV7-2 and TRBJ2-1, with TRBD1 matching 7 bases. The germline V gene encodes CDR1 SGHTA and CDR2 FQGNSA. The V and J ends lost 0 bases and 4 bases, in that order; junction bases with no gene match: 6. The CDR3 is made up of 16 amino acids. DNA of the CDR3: TGTGCCAGCAGCTTAGCGTCTGGGACAGCATACAATGAGCAGTTCTTC. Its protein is CASSLASGTAYNEQFF. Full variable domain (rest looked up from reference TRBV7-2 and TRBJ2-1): GAGVSQSPSNKVTEKGKDVELRCDPISGHTALYWYRQSLGQGLEFLIYFQGNSAPDKSGLPSDRFSAERTGGSVSTLTIQRTQQEDSAVYLCASSLASGTAYNEQFFGPGTRLTVL.

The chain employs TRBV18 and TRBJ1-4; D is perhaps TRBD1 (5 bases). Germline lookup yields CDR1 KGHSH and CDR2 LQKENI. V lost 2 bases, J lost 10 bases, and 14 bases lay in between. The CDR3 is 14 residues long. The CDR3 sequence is CASSPDSRSGKLFF. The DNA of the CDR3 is TGTGCCAGCTCACCAGACAGCCGGTCAGGAAAACTGTTTTTT.

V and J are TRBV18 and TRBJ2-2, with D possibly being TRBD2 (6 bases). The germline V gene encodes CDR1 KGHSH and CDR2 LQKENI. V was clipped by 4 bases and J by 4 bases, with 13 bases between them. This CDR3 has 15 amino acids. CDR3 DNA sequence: TGTGCCAGCTCACGATTGGAGGGAGGCACCGGGGAGCTGTTTTTT. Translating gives CASSRLEGGTGELFF.

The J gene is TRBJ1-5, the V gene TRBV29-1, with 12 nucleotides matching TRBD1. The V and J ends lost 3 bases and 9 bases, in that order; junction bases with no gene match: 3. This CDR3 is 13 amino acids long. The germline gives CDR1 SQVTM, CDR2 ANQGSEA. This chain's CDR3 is CSVEGTGGSPQHF. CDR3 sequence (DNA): TGCAGCGTTGAGGGGACAGGGGGCTCGCCCCAGCATTTT.

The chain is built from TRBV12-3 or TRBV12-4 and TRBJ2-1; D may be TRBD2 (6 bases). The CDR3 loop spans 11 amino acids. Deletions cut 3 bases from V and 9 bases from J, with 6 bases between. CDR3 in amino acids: CASSLRGEQFF. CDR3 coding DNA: TGTGCCAGCAGTTTGCGGGGTGAGCAGTTCTTC.

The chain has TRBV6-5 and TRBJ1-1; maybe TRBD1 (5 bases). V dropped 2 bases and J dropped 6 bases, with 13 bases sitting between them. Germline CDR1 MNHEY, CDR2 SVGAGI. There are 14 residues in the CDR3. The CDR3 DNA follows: TGTGCCAGCAGTTACGGGGGGTTGAAGTCTGAAGCTTTCTTT. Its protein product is CASSYGGLKSEAFF.

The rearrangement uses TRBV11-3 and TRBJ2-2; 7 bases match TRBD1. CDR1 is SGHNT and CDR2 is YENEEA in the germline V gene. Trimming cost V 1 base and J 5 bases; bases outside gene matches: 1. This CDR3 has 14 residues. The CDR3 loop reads CASSLGQGTGELFF. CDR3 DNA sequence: TGTGCCAGCAGCTTAGGACAGGGAACCGGGGAGCTGTTTTTT.

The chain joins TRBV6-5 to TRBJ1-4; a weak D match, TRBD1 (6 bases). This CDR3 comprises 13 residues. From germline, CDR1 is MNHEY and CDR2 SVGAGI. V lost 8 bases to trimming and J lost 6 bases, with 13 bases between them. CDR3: CASGWGRDEKLFF. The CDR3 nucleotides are TGTGCCAGCGGTTGGGGGCGGGATGAAAAACTGTTTTTT.

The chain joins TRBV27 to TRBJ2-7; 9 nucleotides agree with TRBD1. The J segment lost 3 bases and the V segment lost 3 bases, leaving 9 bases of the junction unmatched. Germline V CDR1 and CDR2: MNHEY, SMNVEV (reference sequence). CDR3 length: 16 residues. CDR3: CASSFEGQGPYYEQYF. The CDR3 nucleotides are TGTGCCAGCAGTTTCGAGGGACAGGGCCCCTACTACGAGCAGTACTTC.

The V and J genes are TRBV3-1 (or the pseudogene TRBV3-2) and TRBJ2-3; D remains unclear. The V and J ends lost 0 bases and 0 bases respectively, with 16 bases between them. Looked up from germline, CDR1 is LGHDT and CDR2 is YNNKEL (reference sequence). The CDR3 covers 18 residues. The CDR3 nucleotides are TGTGCCAGCAGCCAAGATCGGTTAGTGTCAACTAGCACAGATACGCAGTATTTT. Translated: CASSQDRLVSTSTDTQYF.

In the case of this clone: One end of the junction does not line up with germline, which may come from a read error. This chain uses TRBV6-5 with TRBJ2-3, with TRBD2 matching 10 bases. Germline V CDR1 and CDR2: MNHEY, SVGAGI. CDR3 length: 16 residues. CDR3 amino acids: CASSHSGTSGTDTQYF. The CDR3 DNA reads TGTGCCAGCAGTCACTCCGGGACTAGCGGCACAGATACGCAGTATTTT.

The CDR3 loop is CASSGTGYNSPLHF. CDR3 sequence (DNA): TGTGCCAGCAGCGGGACAGGGTACAATTCACCCCTCCACTTT. V is TRBV9 and J is TRBJ1-6; 8 bases fit TRBD1. J gave up 7 bases and V 3 bases, and 3 bases lay outside the gene matches. The CDR3 runs to 14 residues. Germline V gene lookup returns CDR1 SGDLS and CDR2 YYNGEE.

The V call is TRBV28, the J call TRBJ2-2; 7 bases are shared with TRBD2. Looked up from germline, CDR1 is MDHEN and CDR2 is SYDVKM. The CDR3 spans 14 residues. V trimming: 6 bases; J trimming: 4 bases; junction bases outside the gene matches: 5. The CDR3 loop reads CASRSGIPTGELFF. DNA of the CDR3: TGTGCCAGCAGAAGCGGGATACCCACCGGGGAGCTGTTTTTT.

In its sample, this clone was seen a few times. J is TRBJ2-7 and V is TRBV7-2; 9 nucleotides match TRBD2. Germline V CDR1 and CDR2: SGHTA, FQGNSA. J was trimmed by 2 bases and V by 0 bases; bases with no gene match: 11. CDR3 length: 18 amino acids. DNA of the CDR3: TGTGCCAGCAGCTTAGCTACTGCCGGGACTAGCTTAGCCTACGAGCAGTACTTC. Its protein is CASSLATAGTSLAYEQYF. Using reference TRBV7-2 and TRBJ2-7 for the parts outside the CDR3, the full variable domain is GAGVSQSPSNKVTEKGKDVELRCDPISGHTALYWYRQSLGQGLEFLIYFQGNSAPDKSGLPSDRFSAERTGGSVSTLTIQRTQQEDSAVYLCASSLATAGTSLAYEQYFGPGTRLTVT.